This TCR beta chain was observed in a study of T cell changes during pregnancy in multiple sclerosis. Germline V gives CDR1 SGHTA, CDR2 FQGNSA. The CDR3 runs 18 residues. Trimming cost V 4 bases and J 0 bases; bases outside gene matches: 4. Data came from immunoSEQ multiplex PCR; TCRdb stores just in-frame clones and leaves some out. Among 84,000 or so clones listed, 90% to 95% were seen once. The chain combines TRBV7-2 with TRBJ2-3, with 16 bases that match TRBD2. This TCR was sampled from a female donor with multiple sclerosis, enrolled in a pregnancy study. Sequencing was performed on peripheral blood, taken in the third trimester of pregnancy. The CDR3 bases are TGTGCCAGCAGCTCGGGACTAGCGGGAGGGATAAGCACAGATACGCAGTATTTT. Protein: CASSSGLAGGISTDTQYF.